Here is one TCR beta chain with its context. Antigen: not known. Random hexamers were used to reverse transcribe 0.5 to 1 ug of RNA. The authors amplified TCR beta CDR3 across 54 Vbeta and 13 Jbeta using immunoSEQ multiplex PCR. TCRdb reprocessed the immunoSEQ multiplex PCR reads via MiXCR and lists one record per CDR3 protein. The data show 90,000 to 150,000 distinct CDR3 sequences, less than 95% seen once. Germline CDR1 reads LNHDA; CDR2 reads SQIVND (reference sequence). Trimming took off 7 bases at V and 0 bases at J, with 21 bases between the two ends. There are 17 residues in the CDR3. TCR beta sequences were obtained from blood CD8+ and CD4+ T cells. It was negative isolation that provided the CD8+ and CD4+ T cells, whereas TEMRA cells were enriched by FACS. This entry belongs to a study of CD8 T cells in Susac syndrome. Overall study findings and caveats: The authors acknowledged that their TCR sequencing and HLA analysis involved a relatively small number of individuals.

This TCR was recovered from a human donor in good health. Sequences were obtained from CD8+ T cells from PBMCs. This chain joins TRBV19 and TRBJ1-2; TRBD1 is a possible D gene (6 bases). CDR3 in DNA: TGTGCCAGTAAAAAAGACCCGGACAGACTTTCTAACTATGGCTACACCTTC. This codes for CASKKDPDRLSNYGYTF.